One and the same sample provided the 26 T cell receptor beta chains below, sequenced in a study of T cell repertoires in cytomegalovirus infection. TCRdb re-analysed the reads in MiXCR, keeping a single row per CDR3 protein. Of roughly 80,000 distinct CDR3 sequences in the sample, roughly a quarter are singletons; the top ten hold roughly 50%. The antigens for these receptors are not known. The specimen was CD8+ T cells from cultured PBMCs, collected from culture after CMV antigen stimulation. These receptor sequences come from a human donor in good health (CMV status not recorded). Some clones in this sample may be carry-over from other donors' samples.

This clonotype has a handful of counts. The chain carries TRBV27 and TRBJ2-7; 7 bases agree with TRBD1. V gave up 5 bases and J gave up 2 bases; unmatched junction bases: 9. The CDR3 length is 15 residues. Germline V CDR1 and CDR2: MNHEY, SMNVEV (reference sequence). The CDR3 DNA reads TGTGCCAGCAGTCCCCACTGGGACAGTACCTACGAGCAGTACTTC. This encodes CASSPHWDSTYEQYF.

This clonotype was seen repeatedly, ten times or more. The chain joins TRBV11-2 to TRBJ2-3; D is possibly TRBD1 or TRBD2 (7 bases each). Looked up from germline, CDR1 is SGHAT and CDR2 is FQNNGV. The CDR3 extends over 17 amino acids. Trimming removed 4 bases at V and 3 bases at J, with 20 bases between. The CDR3 loop reads CASSYWTGKRETDTQYF. For the CDR3, the DNA is TGTGCCAGCAGCTATTGGACAGGAAAGCGGGAAACAGATACGCAGTATTTT.

V gene TRBV2 combines with J gene TRBJ2-3; 14 bases are shared with TRBD2. The CDR3 extends over 16 amino acids. Germline CDR1 SNHLY, CDR2 FYNNEI. V was pared by 10 bases and J by 1 base, with 7 bases of the junction left unmatched. The CDR3 here is CANGLAGGAGTDTQYF. CDR3 DNA sequence: TGTGCCAATGGACTAGCGGGGGGTGCTGGCACAGATACGCAGTATTTT.

This clonotype turned up a few times. This chain links TRBV4-3 with TRBJ2-7, with D maybe TRBD1 (5 bases). V was trimmed by 0 bases and J by 6 bases, leaving 12 bases between them. This CDR3 has 14 residues. Germline V lookup: CDR1 LGHNA, CDR2 YSLEER. CDR3 DNA: TGCGCCAGCAGCCAAGAATCCCAGGGTGGCGAGCAGTACTTC. Amino acids: CASSQESQGGEQYF.

The sample holds many counts of this clonotype. This sequence joins TRBV7-6 and TRBJ2-7, with 9 bases that match TRBD2. The CDR3 is 13 amino acids. CDR1 is SGHVS, CDR2 FNYEAQ, per germline. With V trimmed by 4 bases and J by 5 bases, 3 bases remained unmatched. CDR3 sequence: CASSSIAGDEQYF. As DNA, the CDR3 is TGTGCCAGCAGCTCTATAGCGGGAGACGAGCAGTACTTC.

V usage is TRBV4-1 and J usage is TRBJ1-1; the D gene is possibly TRBD1 (5 bases). V was pared by 3 bases and J by 4 bases, with 15 bases between. The CDR3 has 15 amino acids. Germline lookup yields CDR1 MGHRA and CDR2 YSYEKL. CDR3 residues: CASSQERGFVTEAFF. In DNA, the CDR3 is TGCGCCAGCAGCCAGGAAAGGGGATTTGTCACTGAAGCTTTCTTT.

This clonotype was counted ten times or more. The rearrangement links TRBV3-1 to TRBJ1-4; D uncertain. Trimming removed 4 bases at V and 0 bases at J, with 6 bases between. The CDR3 totals 14 residues. Germline-derived CDR1 and CDR2 are LGHDT and YNNKEL (reference sequence). Here the CDR3 reads CASSPRTTNEKLFF. Written as DNA, the CDR3 is TGTGCCAGCAGCCCCCGGACAACTAATGAAAAACTGTTTTTT.

The chain has TRBV4-3 and TRBJ2-1; no definite D call. The V gene's germline CDR1 is LGHNA and CDR2 YSLEER. V was shortened by 0 bases and J by 8 bases, with 20 bases between the two germline ends. The CDR3 totals 17 residues. CDR3 DNA: TGCGCCAGCAGCCAAGATTTAGCTAGTGGTGGTGAGGATGAGCAGTTCTTC. It yields the protein CASSQDLASGGEDEQFF.

The rearrangement uses TRBV19 and TRBJ2-2; TRBD2 matches at 12 bases. The germline V gene encodes CDR1 LNHDA and CDR2 SQIVND (reference sequence). This CDR3 has 13 residues. The CDR3: CGTSGRSTGELFF. CDR3 in DNA: TGTGGAACTAGCGGGAGGAGCACCGGGGAGCTGTTTTTT.

As for this clonotype: A clone one base away is much larger, so this may be a read error. The chain combines TRBV6-4 with TRBJ2-2, with D uncertain. The CDR3 spans 14 residues. V shed 6 bases and J shed 1 base, with 9 bases lying between them. Germline CDR1 MRHNA, CDR2 SNTAGT. CDR3 in amino acids: CASRVNRNTGELFF. Written as DNA, the CDR3 is TGTGCCAGCAGGGTAAACAGGAACACCGGGGAGCTGTTTTTT.

This clonotype was seen at least ten times. J is TRBJ1-1 and V is TRBV6-2 or TRBV6-3, with a possible D match to TRBD1 (6 bases). The CDR3 is made up of 16 amino acids. The V end was cut by 4 bases, the J end by 7 bases, with 22 bases between. Looked up from germline, CDR1 is MNHEY and CDR2 is SVGEGT. The CDR3 protein is CASSWVLQGRTNEAFF. The CDR3 DNA is TGTGCCAGCAGTTGGGTTCTACAGGGAAGAACGAATGAAGCTTTCTTT.

This clonotype was seen at least ten times. V usage is TRBV5-6 and J usage is TRBJ1-6; 7 bases map to TRBD1. The V gene's germline CDR1 is SGHDT and CDR2 YYEEEE. The CDR3 extends over 16 amino acids. J gave up 10 bases and V 4 bases, and 14 bases lay outside the gene matches. The CDR3 is CASSKDRQGALSPLHF. Written as DNA, the CDR3 is TGTGCCAGCAGCAAAGACCGACAGGGCGCCCTGTCACCCCTCCACTTT.

The chain is built from TRBV28 and TRBJ2-7; D is unresolved. Germline-derived CDR1 and CDR2 are MDHEN and SYDVKM. This CDR3 is built from 16 residues. V lost 11 bases and J 4 bases, leaving 27 bases between the germline ends. CDR3 DNA sequence: TGTGCCGCCCGCCCGGAGCCGAGCTCGGGTAGGTACGAGCAGTACTTC. This gives the protein CAARPEPSSGRYEQYF.

This clonotype was seen more than once but under ten times. The genes are TRBV27 and TRBJ2-3; D ambiguous. The CDR3 length is 16 residues. V lost 2 bases and J lost 2, with 14 bases in between. CDR1 and CDR2 from the germline V gene are MNHEY and SMNVEV (reference sequence). CDR3: CASSLPFTLPTDTQYF. Written as DNA, the CDR3 is TGTGCCAGCAGTTTACCTTTCACCCTCCCCACAGATACGCAGTATTTT.

The chain has TRBV7-6 and TRBJ1-4; TRBD1 is a possible D gene (5 bases). With 5 bases removed from V and 2 bases from J, the gap between germline ends came to 18 bases. The CDR3 totals 17 residues. Germline V gene lookup returns CDR1 SGHVS and CDR2 FNYEAQ. CDR3 bases: TGTGCCAGCAGCCTATTTCCCCCCACAGGCACTAATGAAAAACTGTTTTTT. This gives the protein CASSLFPPTGTNEKLFF.

The chain employs TRBV7-9 and TRBJ1-1; 7 nucleotides align to TRBD1. Looked up from germline, CDR1 is SEHNR and CDR2 is FQNEAQ (reference sequence). This CDR3 is built from 15 residues. V lost 2 bases and J lost 7; bases outside the gene matches: 10. CDR3 sequence reads: CASSLKGRGIDEAFF. CDR3 in DNA: TGTGCCAGCAGCTTAAAGGGCAGGGGGATCGATGAAGCTTTCTTT.

The chain employs TRBV10-2 and TRBJ1-1; D call uncertain. CDR1 and CDR2 from the germline V gene are WSHSY and SAAADI. CDR3 length: 13 residues. Trimming removed 1 base at V and 1 base at J, with 4 bases between. The DNA of the CDR3 is TGCGCCAGCAGTGAGTACAGGAACACTGAAGCTTTCTTT. Its protein is CASSEYRNTEAFF.

This clonotype was recorded many times. The rearrangement links TRBV2 to TRBJ1-2, with 12 nucleotides matching TRBD1. V shed 11 bases, J shed 0 bases, and the junction held 7 bases outside the gene matches. This CDR3 is built from 15 residues. CDR1 and CDR2 (germline): SNHLY, FYNNEI. CDR3 bases: TGTGCCTGCCAGGGGACAGGGGGCTCTAACTATGGCTACACCTTC. It is translated as CACQGTGGSNYGYTF.

Ten or more counts support this clonotype. The chain uses TRBV7-6 and TRBJ1-2; D unresolved. CDR3 length: 13 amino acids. The V and J ends lost 5 bases and 8 bases respectively, with 15 bases between them. Germline-derived CDR1 and CDR2 are SGHVS and FNYEAQ. The CDR3 spells CASSAGRRLGYTF. Written as DNA, the CDR3 is TGTGCCAGCAGCGCCGGGCGCCGGTTGGGCTACACCTTC. Full variable domain (remainder filled in from reference TRBV7-6 and TRBJ1-2): GAGVSQSPRYKVTKRGQDVALRCDPISGHVSLYWYRQALGQGPEFLTYFNYEAQQDKSGLPNDRFSAERPEGSISTLTIQRTEQRDSAMYRCASSAGRRLGYTFGSGTRLTVV.

This clonotype came up a few times. The rearrangement uses TRBV20-1 and TRBJ2-7, with D possibly TRBD2 on 5 matching bases. Trimming stripped 2 bases from V and 1 base from J, with 12 bases between. The length of the CDR3 is 14 residues. Germline CDR1 is DFQATT and CDR2 is SNEGSKA (reference sequence). The CDR3 DNA reads TGCAGTGCTAGAAGTCCGGAGGAGTCCTACGAGCAGTACTTC. This translates into CSARSPEESYEQYF.

This clonotype was seen only a few times. CDR3 amino acids: CASSYSNRGNGANVLTF. The CDR3 nucleotides are TGTGCCAGCAGTTACTCGAACAGGGGGAATGGGGCCAACGTCCTGACTTTC. V and J are TRBV6-6 and TRBJ2-6; 8 bases align to TRBD1. This CDR3 contains 17 residues. J lost 3 bases, V lost 0 bases, and 4 bases had no gene match. CDR1 and CDR2 (germline): MNHNY, SVGAGI (reference sequence).

This clonotype has only a few counts. The V and J genes are TRBV6-1 and TRBJ2-5, with D possibly TRBD2 on 6 matching bases. Per germline, CDR1 MNHNS and CDR2 SASEGT. The CDR3 sequence is 15 residues long. V dropped 6 bases and J dropped 1 base, with 15 bases sitting between them. In nucleotides, the CDR3 is TGTGCCAGCAGAAAGACTAGTACTGTCCAAGAGACCCAGTACTTC. Protein sequence: CASRKTSTVQETQYF.

This clonotype has at least ten counts. The rearrangement joins TRBV7-6 to TRBJ2-7; TRBD1 agrees at 8 bases. The V gene end was trimmed by 5 bases and the J gene end by 6 bases; junction bases not matched to a gene: 12. Germline CDR1 reads SGHVS; CDR2 reads FNYEAQ. This CDR3 spans 15 amino acids. DNA of the CDR3: TGTGCCAGCAGCGGTCGACAGGGGATAATGACCGAGCAGTACTTC. This codes for CASSGRQGIMTEQYF.

Turning to this clonotype: Since a much larger clone is just one base distant, this may be a read error. This chain connects TRBV7-2 to TRBJ2-7; no clear D gene. The CDR3 runs to 14 residues. Germline assignment: CDR1 SGHTA and CDR2 FQGNSA. CDR3 sequence: CASSFGVHTYELYF. The CDR3 coding sequence is TGTGCCAGCAGCTTCGGAGTACACACCTACGAGCTGTACTTC.

This clonotype was seen repeatedly, ten times or more. The J gene is TRBJ2-5, the V gene TRBV7-3; D possibly matches TRBD1 or TRBD2 (5 bases each). Germline V CDR1 and CDR2: SGHTA, FQGTGA. The CDR3 loop spans 14 amino acids. Trimming removed 5 bases at V and 5 bases at J, with 15 bases between. In nucleotides, the CDR3 is TGTGCCAGCAGCGCCGGGACCACCGGGGAGACCCAGTACTTC. Translating it yields CASSAGTTGETQYF.

Notes on this clonotype: The DNA is left out, because the CDR3 cannot be placed on it with certainty; the CDR3 is given as TCRdb lists it. The rearrangement joins TRBV27 to TRBJ2-7; TRBD1, the D gene given by the table, was not confirmed from the DNA. Germline V gene lookup returns CDR1 MNHEY and CDR2 SMNVEV (reference sequence). The CDR3 spans 13 residues, counting both ends. CDR3 protein: CASSFGQGAQEYF.